This T cell receptor (beta chain) is from a study of OX40 agonist ivuxolimab in advanced cancers. General study results and limits: Fewer expanded clones were found on average in CD4+ than in CD8+ T cells.

Assay used: immunoSEQ multiplex PCR; TCRdb lists only in-frame clones, some missing. This table holds tens of thousands of clones, about 93% found once. The CDR3 covers 13 residues. Per germline, CDR1 SGHRS and CDR2 YFSETQ. Concerning this clone: Its antigen is not known. Germline and junction disagree at one end, which may indicate a read error.

This rearrangement joins TRBV5-1 to TRBJ2-5; D unresolved. The DNA end is more similar to TRBJ2-7, so the J call may be wrong. The source was CD4+ or CD8+ T cells sorted from blood, collected in a trial of the OX40 agonist ivuxolimab. This receptor was obtained from an adult with an advanced solid tumor such as melanoma, head and neck, liver or kidney cancer. The CDR3 reads CASRLGNSYEQYF. CDR3 nucleotides: TGCGCCAGCCGCTTGGGGAATTCCTACGAGCAGTACTTC.